This T cell receptor (beta chain) originates from a study of STAT3 mutations in large granular lymphocyte leukemia. Broader study findings: A small but highly pathogenic clone may have been missed. In T-cell large granular lymphocyte leukemia, about half of patients showed multiple immunodominant subclonotypes.

The method was immunoSEQ multiplex PCR; TCRdb's version includes in-frame clones alone and lacks a portion of them. The sample consists of under 35,000 clones, roughly 80% of them appearing once. Of note for this clone: Antigen unknown.

V lost 1 base and J lost 2; bases outside the gene matches: 10. The CDR3 has 17 amino acids. Germline loops: CDR1 GTSNPN, CDR2 SVGIG (reference sequence). Sequencing used peripheral blood mononuclear cells. The chain has TRBV30 and TRBJ2-3; 9 bases match TRBD2. The TCR originated in a woman in her fifties or sixties with T-cell large granular lymphocyte leukemia. Some clones in this sample may be carry-over from other donors' samples. CDR3: CAWSACRTSEITDTQYF. Written as DNA, the CDR3 is TGTGCCTGGAGTGCTTGCCGGACTAGCGAGATCACAGATACGCAGTATTTT.